This TCR beta chain was recorded in a study of T cell clonality in common variable immunodeficiency (dated by TCRdb to about 2015). CDR1 and CDR2 were assigned from the germline V gene (reference sequence) as SGHNT and YYREEE. The CDR3 runs 16 residues from the cysteine to the phenylalanine. Shown are 39 bases from within the CDR3, in frame from base 1. V is pruned by 2 bases and J by 1 base, leaving 5 bases of the junction without a gene match. Diagnosis of CVID followed standard criteria, namely serum IgG, IgA and/or IgM below the normal range together with specific antibody deficiency. A total of roughly 44 subjects (approximately 15 female and 30 or so male; age range about 8 to 65 years, mean age around 40) were included in the CVID group. Most CVID patients and most healthy controls were of Caucasian heritage. All CVID subjects had received replacement immunoglobulin therapy for at least one year at the time of study participation. At blood collection, none of the CVID subjects was ill or on immunomodulatory or immunosuppressive medication. Heparinized peripheral whole blood samples of roughly 5 to 9 ml were obtained from each donor. Genomic DNA from adults with common variable immune deficiency (CVID) and from healthy adult controls was the source for sequencing TCRbeta CDR3 repertoires. To isolate peripheral blood mononuclear cells, diluted blood was subjected to density centrifugation over Hypaque 1077 or Ficoll-Paque. Genomic DNA was obtained from unsorted mononuclear cells through either Qiagen column purification or a centrifugation-based method.

CVID samples and control samples contributed equivalent amounts of genomic DNA as sequencing input. For every sample, a 60 bp segment covering the rearranged TCRbeta CDR3 region was amplified and then sequenced. The immunoSEQ assay, a bias-corrected multiplex PCR combined with high-throughput sequencing, was used to amplify TCRbeta. The published analysis was carried out like this. Every unique nucleotide sequence was considered a clone and was annotated with V, D and J genes, copy number and frequency. Sequences were labeled productive if in frame, and non-productive if out of frame or containing stop codons. As previously described, clonality was computed from Shannon's entropy. The predicted amino acid sequences of productive clones were used to derive the mean CDR3 Kyte-Doolittle hydropathy. Scaled V gene usage was hierarchically clustered using Manhattan distance and complete linkage with the R hclust function. Sharing of clones by CDR3 amino acid sequence was evaluated through resampling of 12 repertoires per group over 100 rounds. Repertoires were searched for 70 published EBV-specific and nearly 250 published CMV-specific TCRbeta sequences. A couple of CVID samples yielding fewer than 10,000 sequences were excluded from analysis, leaving 42 CVID repertoires. TCRdb obtained this table from immuneACCESS and retained in-frame rearrangements with V and J assigned. These tables miss some clones; where compared with another copy, unresolved V genes account for less than half of the shortfall, and the remainder is unexplained. The D gene and trimming were derived from the DNA, and the V and J assignments and clone size from that table. This sample has around 30,000 clones in the table, none counted a single time. Around 28% of the sample is in the top ten clones.

What the authors observed across the whole study: Compared with healthy controls, CVID subjects showed increased TCRbeta clonality (t-test p = 0.018), a feature most characteristic of about a third of subjects. CVID TCRbeta sequences were reported to have fewer deletions and N-nucleotide insertions and to lack highly modified clones with 13 or more V deletions. Even though DNA input was equal, the average per sample came to roughly 80,000 unique sequences for controls compared with about 34,000 for CVID samples. CVID subjects shared fewer TCRbeta clones with each other than healthy controls did (p < 0.0001). Patient heterogeneity within the CVID cohort put limits on correlating repertoire features with clinical complications. It was noted by the authors that sequencing of the repertoires of T cell subpopulations would be needed to clarify the cause of the increased clonality in CVID.

This clone has ten or more counts. Its binding antigen is unknown. The sequenced fragment ends 3 residues before the CDR3 boundary, so the rest is inferred from the germline J gene. Sequenced material: peripheral blood mononuclear cells. The origin of this receptor is a human donor with common variable immunodeficiency. The V gene is TRBV5-4 and the J gene is TRBJ2-2; 7 central bases correspond to TRBD1. The CDR3 region reads CASSFPDRKNTGELFF. The part of the CDR3 DNA that was read is TGTGCCAGCAGCTTTCCGGACAGGAAGAACACCGGGGAG.